The 14 T cell receptor beta chains below all came from one sample that was sequenced in a study of T cells after yellow fever vaccination. TCRdb called the 5' RACE reads again in MiXCR, with one record for every CDR3 protein. The table has approximately 160,000 distinct CDR3 sequences, roughly 6.2% seen once. The sample was CD4+ T cells sorted from PBMCs, taken on the day of the first yellow fever vaccination. The receptors come from a man between 18 and 29 years old who received the YFV17D yellow fever vaccine.

This CDR3 is CASSYSPGRNQPQHF. The CDR3 DNA reads as TGTGCCAGCAGTTACTCGCCTGGTCGCAATCAGCCCCAGCATTTT. The gene calls are TRBV6-5 and TRBJ1-5, with no clear D. The V gene's germline CDR1 is MNHEY and CDR2 SVGAGI. The CDR3 loop spans 15 amino acids. Trimming took 0 bases from V and 2 from J, leaving 8 bases between them.

This clonotype has just a few counts. The V gene is TRBV6-2 or TRBV6-3, the J gene TRBJ1-1; D gene unclear. The CDR3 is 13 amino acids. Germline loops: CDR1 MNHEY, CDR2 SVGEGT. V was pared by 5 bases and J by 4 bases, with 11 bases between. The CDR3 region has the DNA TGTGCCAGCAGTATCCTGGGGAGCACTGAAGCTTTCTTT. Protein sequence: CASSILGSTEAFF.

This clonotype was observed at least ten times. The chain has TRBV20-1 and TRBJ2-5; TRBD2 agrees at 8 bases. The CDR3 consists of 15 residues. After removal of 7 bases from V and 4 bases from J, the junction contained 14 bases not matched to a gene. The germline V gene has CDR1 DFQATT and CDR2 SNEGSKA (reference sequence). The CDR3, as DNA: TGCAGTGGCGGGCGAGCGGGGGCTGGGGGAGAGACCCAGTACTTC. It translates to CSGGRAGAGGETQYF.

This clonotype has only a few counts. J is TRBJ2-1 and V is TRBV6-1; D is unclear. CDR1 is MNHNS, CDR2 SASEGT, per germline. This CDR3 region has 15 residues. V was pared by 0 bases and J by 6 bases, with 12 bases between. The CDR3 DNA is TGTGCCAGCAGTGAAGCGCCGATGTCGGGCAATGAGCAGTTCTTC. Translated, it gives CASSEAPMSGNEQFF.

The table lists this clonotype with many counts. J is TRBJ1-1 and V is TRBV7-9, with D unresolved. This CDR3 comprises 17 residues. Between the trimmed V and J ends, which lost 0 bases and 0 bases, there was a span of 14 bases. Germline V gene sequence: CDR1 SEHNR, CDR2 FQNEAQ (reference sequence). CDR3 DNA sequence: TGTGCCAGCAGCTTAGCCCCCCCAGCCTTTATGAACACTGAAGCTTTCTTT. Protein product: CASSLAPPAFMNTEAFF.

This clonotype was seen repeatedly, ten times or more. The chain uses TRBV5-1 and TRBJ2-3; perhaps TRBD1 as D (5 bases). Germline V gives CDR1 SGHRS, CDR2 YFSETQ. This CDR3 has 15 amino acids. Deletions cut 3 bases from V and 0 bases from J, with 11 bases between. CDR3 protein: CASSSKQGSTDTQYF. The CDR3 nucleotides read TGCGCCAGCAGCTCCAAGCAGGGTAGCACAGATACGCAGTATTTT. The full variable domain, with the rest looked up from reference TRBV5-1 and TRBJ2-3, is KAGVTQTPRYLIKTRGQQVTLSCSPISGHRSVSWYQQTPGQGLQFLFEYFSETQRNKGNFPGRFSGRQFSNSRSEMNVSTLELGDSALYLCASSSKQGSTDTQYFGPGTRLTVL.

This clonotype was detected ten times or more. This chain joins TRBV28 and TRBJ1-2; D is unresolved. The CDR3 has 11 amino acids. V lost 8 bases to trimming and J lost 2 bases, with 6 bases between them. Germline V lookup: CDR1 MDHEN, CDR2 SYDVKM. In nucleotides, the CDR3 is TGTGCCAGCGGGAACAACTATGGCTACACCTTC. Its protein product is CASGNNYGYTF.

The table lists this clonotype with many counts. The chain is built from TRBV18 and TRBJ2-3; D remains ambiguous. V lost 3 bases and J lost 0, with 1 base in between. The germline V gene encodes CDR1 KGHSH and CDR2 LQKENI. The CDR3 totals 12 residues. The CDR3 loop reads CASSPSTDTQYF. Written as DNA, the CDR3 is TGTGCCAGCTCACCGAGCACAGATACGCAGTATTTT.

This clonotype has more than one count but fewer than ten. The chain couples TRBV4-1 to TRBJ1-1, with D possibly matching TRBD1 (6 bases). Deletions cut 1 base from V and 5 bases from J, with 17 bases between. The germline V gene has CDR1 MGHRA and CDR2 YSYEKL. The CDR3 length is 16 residues. CDR3: CASSQAGGGLVTEAFF. The CDR3 bases are TGCGCCAGCAGCCAAGCCGGGGGGGGCCTGGTTACTGAAGCTTTCTTT.

There are many counts of this clonotype. V and J are TRBV4-2 and TRBJ1-6; the D is unclear. Trimming pared 5 bases from V and 8 bases from J, leaving 16 bases between. The germline gives CDR1 LGHNA, CDR2 YNFKEQ. The CDR3 covers 15 residues. CDR3: CASSSDVGPDSPLHF. DNA of the CDR3: TGTGCCAGCAGCTCAGACGTAGGGCCCGATTCACCCCTCCACTTT.

This clonotype was seen repeatedly, ten times or more. The chain employs TRBV2 and TRBJ2-4, with 9 positions matching TRBD2. The V gene end was trimmed by 6 bases and the J gene end by 2 bases; junction bases not matched to a gene: 8. CDR3 length equals 16 residues. Germline assignment: CDR1 SNHLY and CDR2 FYNNEI. CDR3 sequence reads: CASSAGLAFSKNIQYF. The CDR3, as DNA: TGTGCCAGCAGCGCTGGACTAGCGTTTTCCAAAAACATTCAGTACTTC.

The genes are TRBV5-1 and TRBJ2-5; the D is unclear. This CDR3 spans 14 amino acids. Between the trimmed V and J ends, which lost 3 bases and 4 bases, there was a span of 13 bases. CDR1 is SGHRS, CDR2 YFSETQ, per germline. CDR3 coding DNA: TGCGCCAGCAGCTCCCGGGTAACCGGAGAGACCCAGTACTTC. It specifies CASSSRVTGETQYF.

At least ten counts were recorded for this clonotype. The genes are TRBV5-1 and TRBJ1-5, with TRBD1 as a possible D gene (5 bases). V lost 0 bases and J 2 bases, leaving 15 bases between the germline ends. The CDR3 runs 17 residues. CDR1 is SGHRS, CDR2 YFSETQ, per germline. CDR3 bases: TGCGCCAGCAGCTTGGAACCAGGGACCGGACGCAATCAGCCCCAGCATTTT. This translates into CASSLEPGTGRNQPQHF.

This clonotype was seen a handful of times. The gene calls are TRBV20-1 and TRBJ2-3, with 7 bases fitting TRBD2. Germline values: CDR1 DFQATT, CDR2 SNEGSKA (reference sequence). The ends lost 8 bases at V and 5 bases at J; junction bases unmatched: 10. The CDR3 runs to 13 residues. In DNA form, the CDR3 reads TGCAGTCCCACGGGGGGAGGGGAAGATACGCAGTATTTT. Protein sequence: CSPTGGGEDTQYF.